This T cell receptor (beta chain) was recorded in a study of Graves' ophthalmopathy and Graves' hyperthyroidism. Study observations and caveats: A majority of expanded thyroid clonotypes exceeding 0.001 frequency were likewise present in blood.

This clonotype was observed at least ten times. Its antigen remains unknown. The authors amplified TCR beta CDR3 regions from RNA transcripts. HTBI-primed RT-PCR formed the first round, and a multiplex PCR formed the second. TCRdb re-derived calls from the multiplex PCR reads in MiXCR, one entry per CDR3 protein. Of roughly 400,000 distinct CDR3 sequences in the sample, about a sixth are singletons; the top ten hold roughly 2.4%. The germline V gene has CDR1 MDHEN and CDR2 SYDVKM. The J segment lost 4 bases and the V segment lost 7 bases, leaving 6 bases of the junction unmatched. The CDR3 sequence is 13 residues long. The evidence that diagnosis relied on was clinical symptoms, serum thyroxine, TRAb, thyroid ultrasound and orbital computed tomography.

The TCR comes from an adult woman with stable Graves' hyperthyroidism. The chain employs TRBV28 and TRBJ1-1, with TRBD1 matching over 7 bases. The material sequenced was peripheral blood. The CDR3 region is CASTGQPLTEAFF. The CDR3, as DNA: TGTGCCAGCACGGGACAGCCCCTCACTGAAGCTTTCTTT.